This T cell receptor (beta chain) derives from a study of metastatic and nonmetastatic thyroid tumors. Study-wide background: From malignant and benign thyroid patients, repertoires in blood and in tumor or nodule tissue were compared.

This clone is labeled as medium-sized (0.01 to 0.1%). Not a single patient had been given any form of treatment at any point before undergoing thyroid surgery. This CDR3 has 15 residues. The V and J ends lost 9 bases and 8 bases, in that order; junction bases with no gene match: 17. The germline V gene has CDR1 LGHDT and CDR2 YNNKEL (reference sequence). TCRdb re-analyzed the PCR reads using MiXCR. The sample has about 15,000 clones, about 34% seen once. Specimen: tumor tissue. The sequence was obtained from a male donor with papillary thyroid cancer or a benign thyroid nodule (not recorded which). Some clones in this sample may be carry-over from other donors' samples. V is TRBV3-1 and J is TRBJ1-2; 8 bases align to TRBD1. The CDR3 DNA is TGTGCCAGTAGAATTGAGGGCAGGGGGCCGGAGGGCTACACCTTC. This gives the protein CASRIEGRGPEGYTF.